This entry is about one TCR beta chain. Trimming stripped 5 bases from V and 5 bases from J, with 18 bases between. Germline CDR1 MRHNA, CDR2 SNTAGT. CDR3 size: 15 residues. Per the authors' pipeline: Reference gene primer amplification gave nucleated cell count estimates. Profiled with immunoSEQ multiplex PCR; TCRdb holds only in-frame clones, not every one. Clone size and the V and J calls come from that table; the DNA yielded D and trimming. Of approximately 92,000 clones in the sample, approximately 88% were seen once. Patients at the Seattle site were enrolled during active infection and followed longitudinally. These data originate in a study of blood T cell repertoires in COVID-19.

The sequence was collected from a woman aged 60-70 years with COVID-19, enrolled during active disease. The material sequenced was peripheral blood. The genes are TRBV6-4 and TRBJ2-5; TRBD1 might be the D (6 bases). The CDR3 reads CASSLHGSRGETQYF. As DNA, the CDR3 is TGTGCCAGCAGTCTTCATGGGTCTAGGGGGGAGACCCAGTACTTC.